This is a list of T cell receptor beta chains from one sample in a study of beta chain features in type 1 diabetes. Assay used: immunoSEQ multiplex PCR; TCRdb lists only in-frame clones, some missing. The repertoire holds tens of thousands of clones, with roughly a third as singletons. Sequencing was performed on stem cell memory CD4+ T cells from blood. These receptors originate from a woman younger than 35 in good health. Both conserved end residues are part of each CDR3. D genes are given only for firm matches. The listing skips clone size in some rows; elsewhere it reads once, few, many or a size class.

v_gene	j_gene	d_gene	abundance	CDR3nt	CDR3aa
TRBV28	TRBJ1-1	-	-	TGTGCCAGCAGTTCAGCAGGGGATGAAGCTTTCTTT	CASSSAGDEAFF
TRBV18	TRBJ2-1	TRBD2	few	TGTGCCAGCTCACCTAATCCAGGACTAGCGGGGGTTAGTCCTTTCGATGAGCAGTTCTTC	CASSPNPGLAGVSPFDEQFF
TRBV10-3	TRBJ1-2	TRBD1	-	TGTGCCATCAACACCGAACGAGACAGGGCCTATGGCTACACCTTC	CAINTERDRAYGYTF
TRBV2	TRBJ2-7	TRBD1	-	TGTGCCAGCAGGGGGGACAGCCAAACCTACGAGCAGTACTTC	CASRGDSQTYEQYF
TRBV13	TRBJ2-5	-	many	TGTGCCAGCAGCCCCGCCGGGATAAGGGAGACCCAGTACTTC	CASSPAGIRETQYF
TRBV30	TRBJ1-5	TRBD1	-	TGTGCCTGGAGTCGGATAGGGGGCGGGCAGCCCCAGCATTTT	CAWSRIGGGQPQHF
TRBV6-6	TRBJ2-3	TRBD1	once	TGTGCCAGCAGGACAGGGGAAACAGATACGCAGTATTTT	CASRTGETDTQYF
TRBV5-1	TRBJ2-1	TRBD2	-	TGCGCCAGCAGCCTGGGGACTAGCGCAATGAGCTCCTACAATGAGCAGTTCTTC	CASSLGTSAMSSYNEQFF
TRBV2	TRBJ2-5	-	-	TGTGCCAGCACCGAGGGGGGGAACCAAGAGACCCAGTACTTC	CASTEGGNQETQYF
TRBV11-2	TRBJ2-6	TRBD1	-	TGTGCCAGCAGCTCACGGACAGGGGGCAATTTTGGGGCCAACGTCCTGACTTTC	CASSSRTGGNFGANVLTF
TRBV7-3	TRBJ2-2	TRBD2	-	TGTGCCAGCAGCCCATCAGTAGCGGGGGCTCCCGGGGAGCTGTTTTTT	CASSPSVAGAPGELFF
TRBV6-6	TRBJ1-4	TRBD1	-	TGTGCCAGCAGTTACCCATCGGGACAGGGGGATGAAAAACTGTTTTTT	CASSYPSGQGDEKLFF
TRBV18	TRBJ2-2	TRBD1	few	TGTGCCAGCTCACCGACAGGGGGCACCGGGGAGCTGTTTTTT	CASSPTGGTGELFF
TRBV7-9	TRBJ2-1	-	-	TGTGCCAGCAGCTTAGGGTCTGGCCGCAATGAGCAGTTCTTC	CASSLGSGRNEQFF
TRBV14	TRBJ2-4	TRBD1	-	TGTGCCAGCAGCCCGACCTACGGGACAGGGGTGAGGGCCAAAAACATTCAGTACTTC	CASSPTYGTGVRAKNIQYF
TRBV11-2	TRBJ2-5	TRBD1	-	TGTGCCAGCAGGCCAGGGACAGTCCAAGAGACCCAGTACTTC	CASRPGTVQETQYF
TRBV20-1	TRBJ2-1	-	-	TGCAGTGCTGAGCGGGACAATGAGCAGTTCTTC	CSAERDNEQFF
TRBV5-1	TRBJ1-1	-	-	TGCGCCAGCAGCCTGGGACTGGGGGGCACTGAAGCTTTCTTT	CASSLGLGGTEAFF
TRBV2	TRBJ2-3	TRBD2	few	TGTGCCAGCAGCTCCGGGACTAGTCAGGGTACGCAGTATTTT	CASSSGTSQGTQYF
TRBV11-2	TRBJ1-1	TRBD1	-	TGTGCCAGCAGCCCCAGACAGGGGGACACTGAAGCTTTCTTT	CASSPRQGDTEAFF
TRBV4-3	TRBJ2-1	TRBD2	-	TGCGCCAGCAGCCAAGACTCTAGCGGGCCCTACAATGAGCAGTTCTTC	CASSQDSSGPYNEQFF
TRBV7-8	TRBJ2-1	-	-	TGTGCCAGCAGCCCCCGCCCGAGGATTGGTGAGCAGTTCTTC	CASSPRPRIGEQFF
TRBV30	TRBJ2-7	TRBD1	-	TGTGCCTGGACGGACAGGGGGACCTACGAGCAGTACTTC	CAWTDRGTYEQYF
TRBV11-2	TRBJ1-2	TRBD1	few	TGTGCCATCTCTACGAGGGGGCTCGGCTATGGCTACACCTTC	CAISTRGLGYGYTF
TRBV4-1	TRBJ2-1	TRBD2	few	TGCGCCAGCAGCCAACCCTCCACTAGCGGGTCCTGGGGCGAGCAGTTCTTC	CASSQPSTSGSWGEQFF
TRBV7-2	TRBJ2-5	-	-	TGTGCCAGCAGCAGAGGGCTCGAACCCTGGGAGACCCAGTACTTC	CASSRGLEPWETQYF
TRBV19	TRBJ1-2	-	-	TGTGCCAGTACCGCCCGGGAGGGTGGAGGAGGCTACACCTTC	CASTAREGGGGYTF
TRBV7-2	TRBJ1-2	TRBD1	few	TGTGCCAGCAGCTCCACAGGGGCCGGCTACACCTTC	CASSSTGAGYTF
TRBV7-2	TRBJ2-1	TRBD1	-	TGTGCCAGCAGCTCGCGGACAGGCAGAGGGTACAATGAGCAGTTCTTC	CASSSRTGRGYNEQFF
TRBV7-9	TRBJ1-4	TRBD1	few	TGTGCCAGCAGTTACTCCGGGACAGGGGAAAATGAAAAACTGTTTTTT	CASSYSGTGENEKLFF
TRBV9	TRBJ2-1	TRBD2	few	TGTGCCAGCAGCGGATTAGCGGGGGGGCCCAATGAGCAGTTCTTC	CASSGLAGGPNEQFF
TRBV5-1	TRBJ2-3	TRBD2	once	TGCGCCAGCAGCCCCTGGACTAGCGGTGAACGCACAGATACGCAGTATTTT	CASSPWTSGERTDTQYF
TRBV2	TRBJ2-5	-	-	TGTGCCAGTCGGTACCAAGAGACCCAGTACTTC	CASRYQETQYF
TRBV7-2	TRBJ2-6	TRBD1	-	TGTGCCAGCAGCTGGGGACAGGGATACTCTGGGGCCAACGTCCTGACTTTC	CASSWGQGYSGANVLTF
TRBV30	TRBJ1-2	TRBD1	-	TGTGCCTGGAGCGACAGGGGCGGTGGCTACACCTTC	CAWSDRGGGYTF
TRBV23-1	TRBJ1-4	TRBD1	-	TGCGCCAGCAGTCCCCGGGACAGACCCGAAAAACTGTTTTTT	CASSPRDRPEKLFF
TRBV7-2	TRBJ2-7	-	-	TGTGCCAGCAGCTTAGTATCAGTCTCCTACGAGCAGTACTTC	CASSLVSVSYEQYF
TRBV7-3	TRBJ2-5	-	-	TGTGCCAGCAGCCCCCGGCGCGGCAGTAAGCAAGAGACCCAGTACTTC	CASSPRRGSKQETQYF
TRBV4-3	TRBJ2-1	TRBD2	few	TGCGCCAGCAGCCAAGATGCGGGGGGGCCCTACAATGAGCAGTTCTTC	CASSQDAGGPYNEQFF
TRBV7-9	TRBJ2-7	-	few	TGTGCCAGCAGCCCGGGTCGGTCCTCCTACGAGCAGTACTTC	CASSPGRSSYEQYF
TRBV7-8	TRBJ1-2	-	-	TGTGCCAGCAGCTTAGTGGGGGCCGGGCAGGATCGCGGCTACACCTTC	CASSLVGAGQDRGYTF
TRBV7-2	TRBJ2-5	TRBD2	-	TGTGCCAGCAGCTTTCCCAGCAGGGGCGCGGGAGGCCGGGAGACCCAGTACTTC	CASSFPSRGAGGRETQYF
TRBV7-8	TRBJ2-1	-	few	TGTGCCAGCAGCTTAAGTGAGAATGAGCAGTTCTTC	CASSLSENEQFF
TRBV5-1	TRBJ1-6	TRBD1	-	TGCGCCAGCAGCCCTCAAGGACAGGGGACTTCACCCCTCCACTTT	CASSPQGQGTSPLHF
TRBV15	TRBJ2-3	-	-	TGTGCCACCAGCAGAGATGGAGGGGCCACAGATACGCAGTATTTT	CATSRDGGATDTQYF
TRBV30	TRBJ2-6	TRBD2	-	TGTGCCTGGAGGGATTATGGTAGCGGGAGGCGTGGGGCCAACGTCCTGACTTTC	CAWRDYGSGRRGANVLTF
TRBV6-1	TRBJ1-1	TRBD1	-	TGTGCCAGCAGGACAGGGCTTGAAACGGCTGAAGCTTTCTTT	CASRTGLETAEAFF
TRBV18	TRBJ2-5	-	-	TGTGCCAGCTCACCAACAGGGCCCCAAGAGACCCAGTACTTC	CASSPTGPQETQYF
TRBV5-1	TRBJ2-1	TRBD2	-	TGCGCCAGCAACCCCGAGCGGGAGTGGGATGAGCAGTTCTTC	CASNPEREWDEQFF
TRBV7-3	TRBJ2-4	TRBD2	-	TGTGCCAGCAGCTTATTGTGGGGAGGGGAAAACATTCAGTACTTC	CASSLLWGGENIQYF
TRBV7-9	TRBJ2-5	-	few	TGTGCCAGCAGCACACAGGGTGGGATGGGAGAGACCCAGTACTTC	CASSTQGGMGETQYF
TRBV7-3	TRBJ2-7	TRBD2	-	TGTGCCAGCAGCTTAACGGGGGGACTAGAACAGTACTTC	CASSLTGGLEQYF
TRBV7-2	TRBJ2-3	-	few	TGTGCCAGCAGCTTAGTGGGGCCCACAGATACGCAGTATTTT	CASSLVGPTDTQYF
TRBV9	TRBJ2-3	-	few	TGTGCCAGCAGCCAAGGACAGTATAGCACAGATACGCAGTATTTT	CASSQGQYSTDTQYF
TRBV19	TRBJ1-1	-	-	TGTGCCAGTAGTGCGGGACTTTCGAACACTGAAGCTTTCTTT	CASSAGLSNTEAFF
TRBV19	TRBJ1-2	-	-	TGTGCCGGACGGGACACTCAAACTAACTATGGCTACACCTTC	CAGRDTQTNYGYTF